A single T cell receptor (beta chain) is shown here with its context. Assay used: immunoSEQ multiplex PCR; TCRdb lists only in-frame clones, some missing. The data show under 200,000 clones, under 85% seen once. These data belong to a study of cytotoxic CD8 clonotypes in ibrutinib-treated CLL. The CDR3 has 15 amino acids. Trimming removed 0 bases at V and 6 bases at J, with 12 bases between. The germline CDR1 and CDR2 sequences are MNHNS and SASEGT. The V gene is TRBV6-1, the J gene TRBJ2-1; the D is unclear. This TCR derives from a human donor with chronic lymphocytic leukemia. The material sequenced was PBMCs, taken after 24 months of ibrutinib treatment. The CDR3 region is CASSEAEFRFNEQFF. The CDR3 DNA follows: TGTGCCAGCAGTGAAGCGGAGTTCCGATTCAATGAGCAGTTCTTC.